One and the same sample provided the 25 T cell receptor beta chains below, sequenced in a study of response to subunit inactivated influenza vaccine. TCRdb used MiXCR to reprocess the RT-PCR reads, holding one entry per CDR3 protein. In the table there are under 950,000 distinct CDR3 sequences, around 20% of which are singletons. The sequencing used PBMCs from blood, collected 5 days after vaccination. These TCRs come from a man aged 50 or older who received an inactivated influenza vaccine.

The chain couples TRBV15 to TRBJ2-7; TRBD2 is a possible D gene (6 bases). The germline V gene has CDR1 LNHNV and CDR2 YYDKDF (reference sequence). V was pared by 0 bases and J by 4 bases, with 13 bases between. The CDR3 contains 15 residues. The CDR3 reads CATSRDLAGRYEQYF. CDR3 sequence (DNA): TGTGCCACCAGCAGAGATCTAGCAGGGAGGTACGAGCAGTACTTC.

The table lists this clonotype with a few counts. This rearrangement joins TRBV10-3 to TRBJ2-1; either TRBD1 or TRBD2 may fit D (5 bases each). The CDR3 consists of 14 residues. V was shortened by 6 bases and J by 7 bases, with 16 bases between the two germline ends. Germline CDR1 and CDR2: ENHRY and SYGVKD. The CDR3 DNA reads as TGTGCCATCAGGGAGGCCCAGGGTTGGAATGAGCAGTTCTTC. It codes for CAIREAQGWNEQFF.

The sample holds many counts of this clonotype. This chain's CDR3 is CASSGEGLSTDTQYF. The CDR3 bases are TGTGCCAGCAGTGGAGAAGGCCTCAGCACAGATACGCAGTATTTT. This sequence joins TRBV2 and TRBJ2-3; D remains unclear. This CDR3 is built from 15 residues. CDR1 is SNHLY, CDR2 FYNNEI, per germline. Trimming pared 4 bases from V and 0 bases from J, leaving 11 bases between.

This clonotype was seen more than once but under ten times. J is TRBJ2-1 and V is TRBV6-5; D is ambiguous. Germline assignment: CDR1 MNHEY and CDR2 SVGAGI. The CDR3 covers 13 residues. V was pared by 0 bases and J by 12 bases, with 12 bases between. The CDR3 reads CASSYSATLMQFF. The CDR3 bases are TGTGCCAGCAGTTACTCAGCGACTCTAATGCAGTTCTTC.

The chain employs TRBV7-8 and TRBJ1-5; possible D gene TRBD1, 5 bases. The germline CDR1 and CDR2 sequences are SGHVS and FQNEAQ. The CDR3 loop spans 16 amino acids. The V end was cut by 2 bases, the J end by 7 bases, with 18 bases between. In DNA form, the CDR3 reads TGTGCCAGCAGCTTAAGATATCGGGGGGAGAAGCAGCCCCAGCATTTT. It translates to CASSLRYRGEKQPQHF. Variable domain in full (rest from reference TRBV7-8 and TRBJ1-5): GAGVSQSPRYKVAKRGQDVALRCDPISGHVSLFWYQQALGQGPEFLTYFQNEAQLDKSGLPSDRFFAERPEGSVSTLKIQRTQQEDSAVYLCASSLRYRGEKQPQHFGDGTRLSIL.

The chain links TRBV5-1 to TRBJ1-3; maybe TRBD1 (5 bases). V was pared by 4 bases and J by 0 bases, with 14 bases between. CDR1 is SGHRS and CDR2 is YFSETQ in the germline V gene. The CDR3 consists of 16 residues. CDR3 DNA sequence: TGCGCCAGCAGCAAATCGGGACGGTCCTCTGGAAACACCATATATTTT. It is translated as CASSKSGRSSGNTIYF.

The V and J genes are TRBV15 and TRBJ2-1, with D possibly TRBD2 on 6 matching bases. CDR1 LNHNV and CDR2 YYDKDF come from the germline V gene (reference sequence). V was shortened by 8 bases and J by 6 bases, with 14 bases between the two germline ends. This CDR3 has 13 amino acids. CDR3 in amino acids: CATARPGVNEQFF. The CDR3 DNA reads TGTGCCACCGCGCGGCCGGGGGTCAATGAGCAGTTCTTC.

This clonotype appeared a few times. The J gene is TRBJ2-7, the V gene TRBV5-6; possible D gene TRBD1, 5 bases. Germline lookup yields CDR1 SGHDT and CDR2 YYEEEE. Trimming took 4 bases from V and 2 from J, leaving 13 bases between them. The CDR3 is 14 amino acids. The CDR3 is CASSLTVNAYEQYF. The CDR3 region has the DNA TGTGCCAGCAGCCTGACAGTAAACGCCTACGAGCAGTACTTC.

This clonotype was seen more than once but under ten times. CDR3 sequence: CASSSGQGVNPQHF. In DNA, the CDR3 is TGTGCCAGCAGTTCGGGACAGGGGGTAAATCCCCAGCATTTT. V is TRBV12-3 or TRBV12-4 and J is TRBJ1-5, with 11 bases that match TRBD1. Trimming removed 4 bases from V and 10 bases from J; junction bases left unmatched: 6. The CDR3 sequence is 14 residues long.

The J gene is TRBJ1-1, the V gene TRBV11-2, with D hard to call. Germline-derived CDR1 and CDR2 are SGHAT and FQNNGV. There are 15 residues in the CDR3. V dropped 0 bases and J dropped 1 base, with 9 bases sitting between them. CDR3 loop: CASSLDSRQNTEAFF. CDR3 in DNA: TGTGCCAGCAGCTTAGATTCGCGGCAGAACACTGAAGCTTTCTTT.

The sample holds a few counts of this clonotype. The rearrangement joins TRBV12-3 or TRBV12-4 to TRBJ2-3, with TRBD1 as a possible D gene (6 bases). V gave up 6 bases and J gave up 1 base, with 11 bases separating them. The CDR3 loop spans 14 amino acids. CDR3 coding DNA: TGTGCCAGCAGGCAGGGGCCGGGCACAGATACGCAGTATTTT. Protein: CASRQGPGTDTQYF.

This chain uses TRBV6-1 with TRBJ2-7; possibly TRBD1 for D (6 bases). This CDR3 is built from 14 residues. V lost 5 bases and J 1 base, leaving 12 bases between the germline ends. Germline assignment: CDR1 MNHNS and CDR2 SASEGT. The CDR3 DNA follows: TGTGCCAGCAGTCGAGCCAGGGGTTCCTACGAGCAGTACTTC. Amino acid sequence: CASSRARGSYEQYF.

There are a few counts of this clonotype. The gene calls are TRBV5-1 and TRBJ2-1; 9 bases are a match to TRBD2. CDR1 SGHRS and CDR2 YFSETQ come from the germline V gene. V lost 1 base to trimming and J lost 5 bases; unmatched junction nucleotides: 7. The CDR3 spans 16 residues. The CDR3 sequence is CASSLLSLAGNNEQFF. The CDR3 bases are TGCGCCAGCAGCTTGTTGAGTCTAGCGGGGAACAATGAGCAGTTCTTC.

The gene calls are TRBV11-2 and TRBJ2-7; possible D gene TRBD1, 5 bases. This CDR3 is 14 amino acids long. Trimming took off 7 bases at V and 2 bases at J, with 15 bases between the two ends. Germline V gives CDR1 SGHAT, CDR2 FQNNGV. The CDR3 bases are TGTGCCAGCACCGACAGACCTAATACCTACGAGCAGTACTTC. Its protein product is CASTDRPNTYEQYF.

This clonotype turned up a few times. The chain has TRBV29-1 and TRBJ2-3; D remains ambiguous. The CDR3 covers 11 residues. The V and J ends lost 4 bases and 5 bases respectively, with 7 bases between them. Looked up from germline, CDR1 is SQVTM and CDR2 is ANQGSEA. CDR3: CSVVMLDTQYF. The CDR3 DNA follows: TGCAGCGTTGTTATGTTAGATACGCAGTATTTT.

The chain couples TRBV12-3 or TRBV12-4 to TRBJ2-1; D perhaps matches TRBD2 (5 bases). Trimming shortened V by 2 bases and J by 3 bases, and 8 bases separated the two germline ends. The CDR3 extends over 14 amino acids. Written as DNA, the CDR3 is TGTGCCAGCAGTTTACTAGCTCACTACAATGAGCAGTTCTTC. As protein: CASSLLAHYNEQFF.

This clonotype was found a few times. The chain couples TRBV11-1 to TRBJ2-7; 9 nucleotides line up with TRBD1. Germline CDR1 and CDR2: SGHAT and FQDESV (reference sequence). J was trimmed by 0 bases and V by 3 bases; bases with no gene match: 12. This CDR3 is built from 18 residues. CDR3 region: CASSLGTGSGSPSYEQYF. The CDR3 nucleotides are TGTGCCAGCAGCTTGGGGACAGGGTCCGGTTCCCCCTCCTACGAGCAGTACTTC.

For this clonotype: The junction shows a germline mismatch at one end, possibly a read error. CDR3 coding DNA: TGTGCCAGCAGCCCGAGGAGGCAATTGGCGGGGGGTAAGGTCTTC. Residues: CASSPRRQLAGGKVF. The J gene is TRBJ2-1, the V gene TRBV14; 8 bases map to TRBD2. The CDR3 has 15 residues. From germline, CDR1 is SGHDN and CDR2 FVKESK.

J is TRBJ2-1 and V is TRBV27; D is uncertain. This CDR3 comprises 15 residues. In germline, CDR1 is MNHEY, CDR2 SMNVEV (reference sequence). The V end was cut by 3 bases, the J end by 0 bases, with 9 bases between. The CDR3 coding sequence is TGTGCCAGCAGTTTCATTGGTGGCTCCTACAATGAGCAGTTCTTC. Translated, it gives CASSFIGGSYNEQFF.

The DNA of the CDR3 is TGTGCCAGCAGTTTATCCGGGCCAGACGGGACAGATACGCAGTATTTT. This sequence encodes CASSLSGPDGTDTQYF. The V and J genes are TRBV12-3 or TRBV12-4 and TRBJ2-3; no reliable D call. Trimming removed 2 bases at V and 3 bases at J, with 15 bases between. The CDR3 has 16 residues.

J is TRBJ2-5 and V is TRBV18; D may be TRBD2 (5 bases). The CDR3 is made up of 14 amino acids. Trimming took 3 bases from V and 2 from J, leaving 10 bases between them. Germline V gene data show CDR1 as KGHSH and CDR2 as LQKENI. As DNA, the CDR3 is TGTGCCAGCTCACCCCAACTAGGACAAGAGACCCAGTACTTC. Encoded protein: CASSPQLGQETQYF. The whole variable domain, remainder taken from reference TRBV18 and TRBJ2-5, is NAGVMQNPRHLVRRRGQEARLRCSPMKGHSHVYWYRQLPEEGLKFMVYLQKENIIDESGMPKERFSAEFPKEGPSILRIQQVVRGDSAAYFCASSPQLGQETQYFGPGTRLLVL.

This clonotype was seen a few times. The V call is TRBV12-3 or TRBV12-4, the J call TRBJ2-2; TRBD1 matches 7 bases. The length of the CDR3 is 17 residues. The J segment lost 4 bases and the V segment lost 9 bases, leaving 17 bases of the junction unmatched. The CDR3 DNA follows: TGTGCCAGTACTTCCTTTATGCCCGGGACAGCCACCGGGGAGCTGTTTTTT. This codes for CASTSFMPGTATGELFF.

The chain has TRBV18 and TRBJ2-2; 10 positions agree with TRBD1. This CDR3 spans 15 amino acids. Per the germline V gene, CDR1 is KGHSH and CDR2 is LQKENI. V shed 8 bases, J shed 5 bases, and the junction held 8 bases outside the gene matches. CDR3 sequence (DNA): TGTGCCAGCACACTTGGGACAGGGGAGACCGGGGAGCTGTTTTTT. It specifies CASTLGTGETGELFF.

Here the CDR3 reads CASSSSTGTYNEQFF. CDR3 nucleotide sequence: TGTGCCAGCAGTTCATCTACCGGGACCTACAATGAGCAGTTCTTC. The genes are TRBV27 and TRBJ2-1; perhaps TRBD2 as D (5 bases). Looked up from germline, CDR1 is MNHEY and CDR2 is SMNVEV (reference sequence). Trimming left V 4 bases short and J 2 bases short, with 12 bases between. There are 15 residues in the CDR3.

This clonotype was detected only a few times. This rearrangement joins TRBV7-8 to TRBJ1-1, with D hard to call. The germline V gene encodes CDR1 SGHVS and CDR2 FQNEAQ. This CDR3 has 14 residues. V gave up 2 bases and J gave up 0 bases, with 7 bases separating them. The CDR3 region is CASSLTEVNTEAFF. The CDR3 nucleotides are TGTGCCAGCAGCTTAACAGAGGTGAACACTGAAGCTTTCTTT.